The 6 T cell receptor beta chains listed next were all sequenced from one sample in a study of T cell responses to AZD1222 COVID-19 vaccine. Produced via immunoSEQ multiplex PCR; TCRdb's table is partial and in-frame only. This table has about 180,000 clones, just under 95% appearing once. The specimen comprised peripheral blood, sampled 28 days after the second dose of the MenACWY control vaccine. The receptor set was obtained from an adult who received the MenACWY meningococcal vaccine as a control.

Remarks on this clone: One end of the junction is discordant with germline, which a read error may explain. The chain recombines TRBV7-2 with TRBJ2-2, with D perhaps being TRBD1 or TRBD2 (5 bases each). The V gene's germline CDR1 is SGHTA and CDR2 FQGNSA. The CDR3 contains 13 residues. The CDR3 nucleotides are TGTGCCAGCAGCTGGGACGGGGCCGGGAAGCTGTTTTTT. The encoded protein is CASSWDGAGKLFF.

This clone was observed once. This chain joins TRBV28 and TRBJ1-2; D is perhaps TRBD1 (6 bases). Trimming stripped 5 bases from V and 0 bases from J, with 13 bases between. Per the germline V gene, CDR1 is MDHEN and CDR2 is SYDVKM. This CDR3 is built from 15 residues. As DNA, the CDR3 is TGTGCCAGCAGTATGGGGGGCAGATCTAACTATGGCTACACCTTC. It codes for CASSMGGRSNYGYTF.

The V call is TRBV6-2 or TRBV6-3, the J call TRBJ1-1; no definite D call. V dropped 5 bases and J dropped 5 bases, with 24 bases sitting between them. The CDR3 sequence is 17 residues long. Germline CDR1 reads MNHEY; CDR2 reads SVGEGT. CDR3 DNA sequence: TGTGCCAGCAGTCTTAAGACACTCATGGAGGTTGGGACTGAAGCTTTCTTT. It is translated as CASSLKTLMEVGTEAFF.

This chain uses TRBV6-5 with TRBJ1-1, with unresolved D. Per the germline V gene, CDR1 is MNHEY and CDR2 is SVGAGI. Trimming took 6 bases from V and 2 from J, leaving 10 bases between them. The CDR3 loop spans 13 amino acids. CDR3 DNA sequence: TGTGCCAGCAGGAAGATGGCTAACACTGAAGCTTTCTTT. Encoded protein: CASRKMANTEAFF.

The chain uses TRBV4-3 and TRBJ2-7, with 9 bases identical to TRBD1. Germline V CDR1 and CDR2: LGHNA, YSLEER. V dropped 5 bases and J dropped 6; count of bases not matched to a gene: 8. The CDR3 totals 14 residues. In DNA form, the CDR3 reads TGCGCCAGCAGCTACGGACAGGGGAGAGGCGAGCAGTACTTC. This codes for CASSYGQGRGEQYF.

This clone has a handful of counts. The chain combines TRBV4-3 with TRBJ2-1; D call uncertain. V was shortened by 1 base and J by 3 bases, with 4 bases between the two germline ends. The CDR3 is 13 amino acids. The germline CDR1 and CDR2 sequences are LGHNA and YSLEER. The CDR3, as DNA: TGCGCCAGCAGCCAAGCCCTCTACAATGAGCAGTTCTTC. The encoded protein is CASSQALYNEQFF.